This passage covers 7 T cell receptor beta chains from one sample sequenced in a study of blood T cell repertoires in COVID-19. The method was immunoSEQ multiplex PCR; TCRdb's version includes in-frame clones alone and lacks a portion of them. The sample yields about 300,000 clones, roughly nine tenths seen once. Material: PBMCs or T cells enriched from blood (not recorded which). The receptor source for this set is a woman aged 45-65 years who had been exposed to COVID-19.

The chain uses TRBV5-4 and TRBJ2-2, with TRBD1 matching 7 bases. V dropped 5 bases and J dropped 1; count of bases not matched to a gene: 8. CDR3 length: 16 residues. Germline V lookup: CDR1 SGHNT, CDR2 YYREEE (reference sequence). The CDR3: CASSRDSRGNTGELFF. CDR3 nucleotide sequence: TGTGCCAGCAGTCGGGACAGCCGAGGGAACACCGGGGAGCTGTTTTTT.

This clone was observed once. The rearrangement links TRBV27 to TRBJ1-1; D not certain. CDR1 MNHEY and CDR2 SMNVEV come from the germline V gene (reference sequence). The CDR3 has 15 amino acids. With 5 bases removed from V and 5 bases from J, the gap between germline ends came to 18 bases. The CDR3 DNA reads as TGTGCCAGCAGTCCGTATACAGAAACCGGTACTGAAGCTTTCTTT. Its protein is CASSPYTETGTEAFF.

The V gene is TRBV18, the J gene TRBJ2-7, with TRBD1 matching over 9 bases. V gave up 2 bases and J gave up 0 bases; unmatched junction bases: 5. The CDR3 contains 16 residues. Germline CDR1 is KGHSH and CDR2 is LQKENI. CDR3 loop: CASSPTGTGLSYEQYF. The CDR3 coding sequence is TGTGCCAGCTCACCAACCGGGACAGGGCTCTCCTACGAGCAGTACTTC.

This chain joins TRBV15 and TRBJ2-5; possibly TRBD1 for D (7 bases). This CDR3 is built from 16 residues. The V gene's germline CDR1 is LNHNV and CDR2 YYDKDF (reference sequence). Trimming stripped 0 bases from V and 1 base from J, with 12 bases between. CDR3 nucleotide sequence: TGTGCCACCAGCAGAGATGCAGGGGGGCGCCAAGAGACCCAGTACTTC. Amino acid sequence: CATSRDAGGRQETQYF.

The J gene is TRBJ1-6, the V gene TRBV18, with TRBD1 as a possible D gene (5 bases). The CDR3 loop spans 15 amino acids. V gave up 4 bases and J gave up 5 bases, with 12 bases separating them. Germline CDR1 KGHSH, CDR2 LQKENI. In DNA, the CDR3 is TGTGCCAGCTCACGGGCCGGGACTAATAATTCACCCCTCCACTTT. Translation: CASSRAGTNNSPLHF.

V is TRBV28 and J is TRBJ1-5; D is perhaps TRBD1 (5 bases). V lost 3 bases, J lost 1 base, and 13 bases lay in between. This CDR3 comprises 16 residues. Germline V gene data show CDR1 as MDHEN and CDR2 as SYDVKM. The CDR3 DNA is TGTGCCAGCAGTTTTCTCGGCAGGGAAAGCAATCAGCCCCAGCATTTT. It specifies CASSFLGRESNQPQHF. Based on the CDR3 plus reference TRBV28 and TRBJ1-5, the full variable domain is DVKVTQSSRYLVKRTGEKVFLECVQDMDHENMFWYRQDPGLGLRLIYFSYDVKMKEKGDIPEGYSVSREKKERFSLILESASTNQTSMYLCASSFLGRESNQPQHFGDGTRLSIL.

The chain links TRBV3-1 (or the pseudogene TRBV3-2) to TRBJ2-7, with 9 bases that match TRBD1. The length of the CDR3 is 16 residues. Germline CDR1 and CDR2: LGHDT and YNNKEL (reference sequence). Unmatched junction bases numbered 9, after V lost 4 bases and J lost 2 bases. The CDR3 region is CASSPVRDRETYEQYF. CDR3 sequence (DNA): TGTGCCAGCAGCCCCGTCAGGGACAGGGAGACCTACGAGCAGTACTTC.